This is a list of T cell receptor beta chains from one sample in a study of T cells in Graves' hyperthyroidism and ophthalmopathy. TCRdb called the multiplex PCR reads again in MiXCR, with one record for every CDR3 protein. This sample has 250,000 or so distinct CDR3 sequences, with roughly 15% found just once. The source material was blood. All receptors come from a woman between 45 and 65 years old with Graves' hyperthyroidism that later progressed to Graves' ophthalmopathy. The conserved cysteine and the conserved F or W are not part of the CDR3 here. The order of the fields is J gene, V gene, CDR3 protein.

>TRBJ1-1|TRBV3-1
ASSHLFQGGGEAF
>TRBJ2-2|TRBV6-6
ASSYGPGTGELF
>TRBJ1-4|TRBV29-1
SVWGGSNEKLF
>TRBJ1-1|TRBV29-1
SVRGAGMTMNTEAF
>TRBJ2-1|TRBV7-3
ASSLKGGGARKYNEQF
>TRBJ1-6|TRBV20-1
SASSGTGYNSPLH
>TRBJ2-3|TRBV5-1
ASSSGRQKPVDTQY
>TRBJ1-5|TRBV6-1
ASRSNTGGWNQPQH
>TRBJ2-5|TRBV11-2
ASNDLAGAETQY
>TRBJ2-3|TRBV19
ASSIGLAGFTDTQY
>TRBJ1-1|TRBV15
ATSSEGWNTEAF
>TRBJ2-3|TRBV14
ASSQDQGTRGFGTDTQY
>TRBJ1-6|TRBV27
ASSEGPGEWGGNDSPLH
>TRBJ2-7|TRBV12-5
ASGLEQGTEQY
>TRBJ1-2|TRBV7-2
ASSLPYTEGYT
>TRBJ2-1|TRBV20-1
SARGLAGFSEQF
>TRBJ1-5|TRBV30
AWSVLTSNQPQH
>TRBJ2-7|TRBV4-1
ASSHGLAGKEYEQY
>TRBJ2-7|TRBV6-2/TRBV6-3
ASSPSGRGEQY
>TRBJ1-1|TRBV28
ASSRAREAF
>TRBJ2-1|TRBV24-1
ATSPSTSGIYNEQF
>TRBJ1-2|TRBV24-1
ATSDSRGGYGYT
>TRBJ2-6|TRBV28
ASSRGGTGANVLT
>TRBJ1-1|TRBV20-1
SARDRGGYIEAF
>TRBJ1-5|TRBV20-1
SARKFGPSRQDRQPQH
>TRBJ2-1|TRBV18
ASSPGTSVGEQF
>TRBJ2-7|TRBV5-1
ASSLAGGSRGQY
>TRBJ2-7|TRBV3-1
ASSRHSYEQY
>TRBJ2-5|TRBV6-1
ASSEAGRAGETQY
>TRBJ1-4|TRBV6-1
ASSDERDLAKLF
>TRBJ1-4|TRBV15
ATSPRRHEKLF
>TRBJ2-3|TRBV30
AWSGSHLADTQY
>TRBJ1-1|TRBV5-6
ASSLQTATEAF
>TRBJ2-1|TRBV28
ASSLGLNEQF